This TCR beta chain originates from a study of T cells in Graves' hyperthyroidism and ophthalmopathy. Findings of the study overall: From stable hyperthyroidism, ophthalmopathy was separated by a 13 V-J model. Blood held most thyroid clonotypes expanded above 0.001 frequency.

Patients showing uncontrolled infection, other autoimmune disease, pregnancy or lactation were ineligible. Clinical symptoms, serum thyroxine and TRAb, thyroid ultrasound and orbital computed tomography together formed the diagnostic basis. Comments on this clonotype: What it binds is unknown.

Template material for amplifying TCR beta CDR3 regions consisted of RNA transcripts. A first-round RT-PCR of the TCR CDR3 used the HTBI primer set. One entry per CDR3 protein, called by TCRdb with MiXCR from the multiplex PCR reads. The sample contains fewer than 400,000 distinct CDR3 sequences, approximately 17% of which appear only once. There are 15 residues in the CDR3. Germline V CDR1 and CDR2: KGHSH, LQKENI. Trimming removed 6 bases from V and 2 bases from J, with 17 bases in between. V gene TRBV18 combines with J gene TRBJ2-7; no clear D gene. Sequenced sample: blood. The receptor's source is a man aged 25-45 years with Graves' hyperthyroidism. CDR3 coding DNA: TGTGCCAGCTCCCTGGGGATAGGCGTTACCTACGAGCAGTACTTC. It encodes CASSLGIGVTYEQYF.